This passage covers 25 T cell receptor beta chains from one sample sequenced in a study of beta chain features in type 1 diabetes. Reverse transcribing all isolated RNA meant expressed TCRB transcripts were sequenced. Clones were sequenced by immunoSEQ multiplex PCR, and TCRdb holds only the in-frame ones, with some missing. The sample lists 350,000 to 450,000 clones, roughly 15% seen once, with 0.019% in the top ten. The sequencing sample was made of naive CD4+ T cells from blood. Source of these receptors: a woman younger than 35 in good health.

In its sample, this clone was seen a few times. V gene TRBV4-2 combines with J gene TRBJ2-2, with 11 bases matching TRBD2. The CDR3 totals 16 residues. The V gene end was trimmed by 3 bases and the J gene end by 7 bases; junction bases not matched to a gene: 7. Looked up from germline, CDR1 is LGHNA and CDR2 is YNFKEQ. The CDR3 sequence: CASSHQLAGEGGELFF. In DNA form, the CDR3 reads TGTGCCAGCAGCCACCAACTAGCGGGAGAGGGCGGGGAGCTGTTTTTT.

This chain uses TRBV29-1 with TRBJ1-2, with 10 bases that match TRBD1. The CDR3 length is 14 residues. The trim removed 6 bases at V and 6 bases at J, leaving 10 bases unmatched. Germline lookup yields CDR1 SQVTM and CDR2 ANQGSEA. Here the CDR3 DNA reads TGCAGCGTGGGACGGACAGGGGGATACGATGGCTACACCTTC. It yields the protein CSVGRTGGYDGYTF.

This clone turned up a few times. This chain connects TRBV5-1 to TRBJ2-1, with a weak D call TRBD2 (6 bases). The CDR3 sequence is 18 residues long. Germline CDR1 reads SGHRS; CDR2 reads YFSETQ. The V end was cut by 0 bases, the J end by 0 bases, with 16 bases between. The CDR3 coding sequence is TGCGCCAGCAGCTTGGCGGGACTGACGAGCAGCTCCTACAATGAGCAGTTCTTC. It codes for CASSLAGLTSSSYNEQFF.

This clone was seen more than once but under ten times. This rearrangement joins TRBV29-1 to TRBJ2-7; D is unclear. Trimming pared 4 bases from V and 3 bases from J, leaving 10 bases between. The germline V gene encodes CDR1 SQVTM and CDR2 ANQGSEA. The CDR3 has 12 amino acids. This CDR3 reads CSVAQDLYEQYF. CDR3 bases: TGCAGCGTTGCGCAGGATCTCTACGAGCAGTACTTC.

This clone was counted only a few times. The genes are TRBV13 and TRBJ1-4; 8 bases are a match to TRBD1. Germline V gives CDR1 PRHDT, CDR2 FYEKMQ (reference sequence). This CDR3 contains 14 residues. V dropped 5 bases and J dropped 3; count of bases not matched to a gene: 2. The CDR3 sequence: CASSIQGANEKLFF. CDR3 in DNA: TGTGCCAGCAGCATACAGGGGGCTAATGAAAAACTGTTTTTT.

V and J are TRBV19 and TRBJ1-1; D is ambiguous. In germline, CDR1 is LNHDA, CDR2 SQIVND (reference sequence). The CDR3 extends over 14 amino acids. Deletions cut 2 bases from V and 1 base from J, with 8 bases between. CDR3 in amino acids: CASSIPTANTEAFF. DNA of the CDR3: TGTGCCAGTAGTATACCTACAGCGAACACTGAAGCTTTCTTT.

This chain connects TRBV5-1 to TRBJ2-7; D might be TRBD2 (5 bases). Germline V CDR1 and CDR2: SGHRS, YFSETQ. With 0 bases removed from V and 7 bases from J, the gap between germline ends came to 17 bases. CDR3 length: 15 amino acids. This CDR3 is CASSLDAVGVREQYF. As DNA, the CDR3 is TGCGCCAGCAGCTTGGATGCGGTCGGGGTGCGGGAGCAGTACTTC.

This chain connects TRBV29-1 to TRBJ1-4; D is undetermined. Trimming took off 4 bases at V and 0 bases at J, with 6 bases between the two ends. CDR3 length equals 13 residues. In germline, CDR1 is SQVTM, CDR2 ANQGSEA. The CDR3 region is CSVGETTNEKLFF. CDR3 DNA sequence: TGCAGCGTTGGGGAGACAACTAATGAAAAACTGTTTTTT.

The V and J genes are TRBV7-3 and TRBJ1-2; D possibly corresponds to TRBD1 (6 bases). Trimming removed 5 bases from V and 4 bases from J, with 14 bases in between. Germline-derived CDR1 and CDR2 are SGHTA and FQGTGA. The CDR3 is made up of 14 amino acids. As DNA, the CDR3 is TGTGCCAGCAGCCCGCAGGGGTTGGGCTATGGCTACACCTTC. Protein product: CASSPQGLGYGYTF. Supplemented by reference TRBV7-3 and TRBJ1-2, the full variable domain reads GAGVSQTPSNKVTEKGKYVELRCDPISGHTALYWYRQSLGQGPEFLIYFQGTGAADDSGLPNDRFFAVRPEGSVSTLKIQRTERGDSAVYLCASSPQGLGYGYTFGSGTRLTVV.

The chain joins TRBV6-5 to TRBJ2-7; D perhaps matches TRBD1 (6 bases). From germline, CDR1 is MNHEY and CDR2 SVGAGI. The V end lost 6 bases, the J end lost 1 base, and 13 bases lay between the germline ends. The length of the CDR3 is 14 residues. The CDR3 DNA is TGTGCCAGCAGGTACCGGGACATTTCCTACGAGCAGTACTTC. Amino acids: CASRYRDISYEQYF.

This chain connects TRBV21-1 to TRBJ2-3; no DNA check was done on the table's D call, TRBD1. TRBV21-1 is described as a pseudogene. The CDR3 spans 14 residues. The CDR3 here is CASSTTPRDSTQYF. CDR3 nucleotides: TGTGCCAGCAGTACCACCCCCAGGGATAGTACGCAGTATTTT.

There are a few counts of this clone. Other DNA sequences in the sample encode the same CDR3. DNA of the CDR3: TGCAGCGTCCGGACAGGGGGAAGGGATACGCAGTATTTT. This translates into CSVRTGGRDTQYF. This chain connects TRBV29-1 to TRBJ2-3; 10 nucleotides align to TRBD1. Trimming took 6 bases from V and 6 from J; bases not matched to a gene: 6. The germline V gene has CDR1 SQVTM and CDR2 ANQGSEA. This CDR3 comprises 13 residues.

The J gene is TRBJ1-4, the V gene TRBV5-4, with no clear D. CDR1 is SGHNT and CDR2 is YYREEE in the germline V gene (reference sequence). The CDR3 consists of 16 residues. Trimming took off 0 bases at V and 2 bases at J, with 11 bases between the two ends. CDR3 in DNA: TGTGCCAGCAGCTTGGGGTGGGGAGACACTAATGAAAAACTGTTTTTT. Amino acid sequence: CASSLGWGDTNEKLFF.

This clone was observed a few times. The chain has TRBV4-2 and TRBJ1-5, with 10 bases identical to TRBD1. V lost 0 bases, J lost 7 bases, and 9 bases stayed unmatched. The germline V gene encodes CDR1 LGHNA and CDR2 YNFKEQ. The CDR3 sequence is 17 residues long. CDR3 nucleotides: TGTGCCAGCAGCCAAGATGTTCGGGACAGGGGAAGACAGCCCCAGCATTTT. Encoded protein: CASSQDVRDRGRQPQHF.

This clone was detected only a few times. The chain couples TRBV5-1 to TRBJ2-5; D might be TRBD1 (5 bases). Germline V lookup: CDR1 SGHRS, CDR2 YFSETQ. Deletions cut 0 bases from V and 2 bases from J, with 8 bases between. There are 14 residues in the CDR3. The DNA of the CDR3 is TGCGCCAGCAGCTTGGGCCAGGGACAAGAGACCCAGTACTTC. Protein product: CASSLGQGQETQYF.

This clone has just a few counts. V usage is TRBV29-1 and J usage is TRBJ2-1, with D perhaps TRBD1 (5 bases). CDR3 size: 12 residues. Germline CDR1 reads SQVTM; CDR2 reads ANQGSEA. Trimming stripped 6 bases from V and 7 bases from J, with 13 bases between. In DNA, the CDR3 is TGCAGCGTCCGACGACAGCAAAATGAGCAGTTCTTC. Its translation: CSVRRQQNEQFF.

This sequence joins TRBV4-2 and TRBJ2-1; TRBD2 matches 10 bases. V shed 2 bases and J 9 bases; nucleotides not matched to a gene: 7. The germline V gene encodes CDR1 LGHNA and CDR2 YNFKEQ. CDR3 length: 15 residues. In nucleotides, the CDR3 is TGTGCCAGCAGCCAACTAGCGGGAGTCGGGGGTGAGCAGTTCTTC. Amino acid sequence: CASSQLAGVGGEQFF.

This chain uses TRBV11-2 with TRBJ2-5, with 11 bases lining up with TRBD2. V shed 5 bases, J shed 2 bases, and the junction held 10 bases outside the gene matches. The CDR3 consists of 17 residues. The germline gives CDR1 SGHAT, CDR2 FQNNGV. As DNA, the CDR3 is TGTGCCAGCAGCCCCGGGTCGACTAGCGGGACGCAAGAGACCCAGTACTTC. Its translation: CASSPGSTSGTQETQYF.

This clone was seen only a few times. The chain uses TRBV18 and TRBJ1-5; 7 bases are shared with TRBD1. J lost 3 bases, V lost 5 bases, and 4 bases had no gene match. Germline CDR1 is KGHSH and CDR2 is LQKENI. The CDR3 is made up of 14 amino acids. The CDR3 sequence is CASSSDRANQPQHF. CDR3 in DNA: TGTGCCAGCTCATCCGACAGGGCCAATCAGCCCCAGCATTTT.

This clone appeared a few times. V gene TRBV2 combines with J gene TRBJ1-1; D ambiguous. Per the germline V gene, CDR1 is SNHLY and CDR2 is FYNNEI. Trimming cost V 3 bases and J 0 bases, with 8 bases left between them. The CDR3 is 14 amino acids. The CDR3 here is CASSDVSVNTEAFF. The CDR3 DNA reads TGTGCCAGCAGTGACGTCAGTGTGAACACTGAAGCTTTCTTT.

This clone was seen a handful of times. The chain carries TRBV28 and TRBJ1-4; 9 bases fit TRBD1. The V and J ends lost 5 bases and 8 bases, in that order; junction bases with no gene match: 3. The CDR3 is 13 amino acids. CDR1 and CDR2 (germline): MDHEN, SYDVKM. The CDR3 DNA reads as TGTGCCAGCAGTGGAGACAGGGGGGAAAAACTGTTTTTT. Protein product: CASSGDRGEKLFF.

The chain joins TRBV30 to TRBJ2-5, with no clear D. This CDR3 region has 11 residues. Trimming cost V 2 bases and J 4 bases, with 5 bases left between them. Germline lookup yields CDR1 GTSNPN and CDR2 SVGIG (reference sequence). The CDR3 DNA follows: TGTGCCTGGAGTACCAGAGAGACCCAGTACTTC. The encoded protein is CAWSTRETQYF.

This clone occurred a few times. The rearrangement uses TRBV6-6 and TRBJ2-7; 11 bases align to TRBD2. The trim removed 2 bases at V and 5 bases at J, leaving 5 bases unmatched. Looked up from germline, CDR1 is MNHNY and CDR2 is SVGAGI (reference sequence). The CDR3 runs 15 residues. In DNA, the CDR3 is TGTGCCAGCAGTTACATTAGCGGGAGGGCTAACGAGCAGTACTTC. This sequence encodes CASSYISGRANEQYF.

This clone came up a few times. The chain carries TRBV10-3 and TRBJ2-1; TRBD2 matches 7 bases. The CDR3 consists of 11 residues. V was clipped by 5 bases and J by 12 bases; unmatched bases: 4. Germline V gene data show CDR1 as ENHRY and CDR2 as SYGVKD. The DNA for the CDR3 is TGTGCCATCAGTTGGGGCGGGGGGCAGTTCTTC. It translates to CAISWGGGQFF.

This rearrangement joins TRBV28 to TRBJ1-4, with no clear D. CDR3 length: 14 amino acids. Looked up from germline, CDR1 is MDHEN and CDR2 is SYDVKM. Trimming cost V 4 bases and J 3 bases, with 9 bases left between them. The CDR3 DNA reads TGTGCCAGCAGTTCGCAGACACCTAATGAAAAACTGTTTTTT. Translation gives CASSSQTPNEKLFF.